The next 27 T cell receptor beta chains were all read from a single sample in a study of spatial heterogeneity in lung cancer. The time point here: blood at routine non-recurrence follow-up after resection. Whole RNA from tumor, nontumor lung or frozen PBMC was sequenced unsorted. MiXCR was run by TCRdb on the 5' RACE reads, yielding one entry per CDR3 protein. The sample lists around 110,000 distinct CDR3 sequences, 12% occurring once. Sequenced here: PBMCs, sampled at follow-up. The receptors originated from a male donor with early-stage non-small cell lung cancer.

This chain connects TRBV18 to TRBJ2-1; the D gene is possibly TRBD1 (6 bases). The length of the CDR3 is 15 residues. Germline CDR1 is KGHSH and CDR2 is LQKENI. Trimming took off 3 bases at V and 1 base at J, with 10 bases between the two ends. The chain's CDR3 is CASSPGQNSYNEQFF. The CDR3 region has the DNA TGTGCCAGCTCACCCGGACAGAATTCCTACAATGAGCAGTTCTTC.

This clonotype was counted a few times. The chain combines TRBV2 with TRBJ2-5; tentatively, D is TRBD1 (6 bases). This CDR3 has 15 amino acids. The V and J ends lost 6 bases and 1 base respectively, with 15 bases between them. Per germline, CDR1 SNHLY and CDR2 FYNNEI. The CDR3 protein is CASSKITGFQETQYF. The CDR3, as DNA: TGTGCCAGCAGCAAAATAACAGGGTTCCAAGAGACCCAGTACTTC.

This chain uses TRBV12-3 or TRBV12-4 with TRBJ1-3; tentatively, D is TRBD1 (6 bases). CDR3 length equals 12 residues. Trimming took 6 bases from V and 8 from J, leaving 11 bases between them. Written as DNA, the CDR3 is TGTGCCAGCAGCGTGGGGGCGGACACCATATATTTT. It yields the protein CASSVGADTIYF.

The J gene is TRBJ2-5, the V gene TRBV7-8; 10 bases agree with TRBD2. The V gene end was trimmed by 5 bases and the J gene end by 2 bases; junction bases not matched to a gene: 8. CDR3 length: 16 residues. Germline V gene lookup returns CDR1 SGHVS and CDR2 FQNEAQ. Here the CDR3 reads CASSKNSGGPQETQYF. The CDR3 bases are TGTGCCAGCAGCAAAAATAGCGGGGGGCCTCAAGAGACCCAGTACTTC.

The CDR3 sequence is CSARVGRQPQHF. DNA of the CDR3: TGCAGTGCTAGAGTGGGGAGGCAGCCCCAGCATTTT. The chain has TRBV20-1 and TRBJ1-5; D gene ambiguous. V was clipped by 1 base and J by 7 bases, with 8 bases between them. Germline V lookup: CDR1 DFQATT, CDR2 SNEGSKA (reference sequence). CDR3 length: 12 amino acids.

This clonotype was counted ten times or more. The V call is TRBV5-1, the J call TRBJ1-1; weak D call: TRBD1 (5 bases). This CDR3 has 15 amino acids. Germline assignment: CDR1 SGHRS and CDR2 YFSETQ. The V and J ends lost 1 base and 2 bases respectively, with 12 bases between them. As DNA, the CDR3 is TGCGCCAGCAGCTTGACCTGGGGGTCTAACACTGAAGCTTTCTTT. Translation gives CASSLTWGSNTEAFF.

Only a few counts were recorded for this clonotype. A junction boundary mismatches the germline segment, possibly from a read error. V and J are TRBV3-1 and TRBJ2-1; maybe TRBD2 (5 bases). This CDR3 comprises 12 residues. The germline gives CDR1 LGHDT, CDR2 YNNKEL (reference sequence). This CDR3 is CASSRAAGILGF. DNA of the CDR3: TGTGCCAGCAGCCGAGCCGCCGGGATCTTAGGCTTC.

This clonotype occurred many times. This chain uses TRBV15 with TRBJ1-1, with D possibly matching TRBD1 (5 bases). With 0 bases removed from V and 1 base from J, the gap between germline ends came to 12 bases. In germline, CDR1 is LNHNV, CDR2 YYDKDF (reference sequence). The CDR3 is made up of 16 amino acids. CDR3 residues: CATSRDLAGGNTEAFF. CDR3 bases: TGTGCCACCAGCAGAGATTTGGCCGGGGGGAACACTGAAGCTTTCTTT. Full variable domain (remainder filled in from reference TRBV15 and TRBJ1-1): DAMVIQNPRYQVTQFGKPVTLSCSQTLNHNVMYWYQQKSSQAPKLLFHYYDKDFNNEADTPDNFQSRRPNTSFCFLDIRSPGLGDTAMYLCATSRDLAGGNTEAFFGQGTRLTVV.

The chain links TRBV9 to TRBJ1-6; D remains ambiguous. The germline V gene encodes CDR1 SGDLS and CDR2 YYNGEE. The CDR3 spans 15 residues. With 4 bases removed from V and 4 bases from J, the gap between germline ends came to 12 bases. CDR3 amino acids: CASSPARVYNSPLHF. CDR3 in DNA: TGTGCCAGCAGCCCCGCGAGGGTGTATAATTCACCCCTCCACTTT.

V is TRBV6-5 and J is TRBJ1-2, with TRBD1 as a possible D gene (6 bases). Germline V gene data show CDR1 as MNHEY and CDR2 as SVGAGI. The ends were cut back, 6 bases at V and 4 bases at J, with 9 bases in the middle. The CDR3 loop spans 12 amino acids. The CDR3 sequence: CASRDSLYGYTF. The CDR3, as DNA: TGTGCCAGCAGGGACAGTCTCTATGGCTACACCTTC.

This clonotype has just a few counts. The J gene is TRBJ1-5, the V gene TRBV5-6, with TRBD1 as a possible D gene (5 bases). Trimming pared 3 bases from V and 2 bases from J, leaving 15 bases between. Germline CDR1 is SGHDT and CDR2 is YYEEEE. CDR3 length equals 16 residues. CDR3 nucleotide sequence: TGTGCCAGCAGCTGGGGGGGACCCCGCGGCAATCAGCCCCAGCATTTT. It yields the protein CASSWGGPRGNQPQHF.

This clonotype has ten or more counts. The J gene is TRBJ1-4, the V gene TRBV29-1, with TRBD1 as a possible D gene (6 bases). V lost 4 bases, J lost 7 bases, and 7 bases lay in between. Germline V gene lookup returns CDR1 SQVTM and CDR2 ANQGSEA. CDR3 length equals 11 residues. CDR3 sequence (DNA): TGCAGCGTTGGGGGGGCTGAAAAACTGTTTTTT. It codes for CSVGGAEKLFF.

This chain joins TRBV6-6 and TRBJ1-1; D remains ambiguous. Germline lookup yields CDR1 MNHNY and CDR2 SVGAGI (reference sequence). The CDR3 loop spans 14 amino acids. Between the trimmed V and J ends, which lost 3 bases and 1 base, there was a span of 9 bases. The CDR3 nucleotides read TGTGCCAGCAGTTATCGGCCGGAGAACACTGAAGCTTTCTTT. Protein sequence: CASSYRPENTEAFF.

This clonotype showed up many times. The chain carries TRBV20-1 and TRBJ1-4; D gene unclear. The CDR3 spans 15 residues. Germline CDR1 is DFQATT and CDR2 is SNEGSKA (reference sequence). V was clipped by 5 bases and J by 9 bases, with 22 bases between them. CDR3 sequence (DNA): TGCAGTGCTTCCCTTGGACCCGTCGGAACCCAAAAACTGTTTTTT. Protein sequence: CSASLGPVGTQKLFF.

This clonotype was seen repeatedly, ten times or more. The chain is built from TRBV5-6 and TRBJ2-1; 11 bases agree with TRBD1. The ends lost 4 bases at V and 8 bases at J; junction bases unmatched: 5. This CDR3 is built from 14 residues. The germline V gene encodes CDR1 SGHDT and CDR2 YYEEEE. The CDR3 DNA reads TGTGCCAGCAGCCTCGGACAGGGGGCCGATGAGCAGTTCTTC. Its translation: CASSLGQGADEQFF. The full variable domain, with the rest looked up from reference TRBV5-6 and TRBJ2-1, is DAGVTQSPTHLIKTRGQQVTLRCSPKSGHDTVSWYQQALGQGPQFIFQYYEEEERQRGNFPDRFSGHQFPNYSSELNVNALLLGDSALYLCASSLGQGADEQFFGPGTRLTVL.

Written as DNA, the CDR3 is TGTGCCAGCAGCATCCAAAGCGTAAGCTCCTACGAGCAGTACTTC. The encoded protein is CASSIQSVSSYEQYF. This chain uses TRBV11-3 with TRBJ2-7; no firm D call. Per germline, CDR1 SGHNT and CDR2 YENEEA. The CDR3 has 15 residues. Trimming pared 5 bases from V and 0 bases from J, leaving 14 bases between. Full variable domain (missing parts from reference TRBV11-3 and TRBJ2-7): EAGVVQSPRYKIIEKKQPVAFWCNPISGHNTLYWYLQNLGQGPELLIRYENEEAVDDSQLPKDRFSAERLKGVDSTLKIQPAELGDSAVYLCASSIQSVSSYEQYFGPGTRLTVT.

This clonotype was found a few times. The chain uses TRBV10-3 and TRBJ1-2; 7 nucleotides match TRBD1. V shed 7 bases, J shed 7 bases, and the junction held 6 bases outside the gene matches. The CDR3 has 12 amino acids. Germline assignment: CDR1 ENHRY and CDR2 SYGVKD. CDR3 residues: CAITSWDSGYTF. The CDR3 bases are TGTGCCATCACCTCCTGGGACAGTGGCTACACCTTC.

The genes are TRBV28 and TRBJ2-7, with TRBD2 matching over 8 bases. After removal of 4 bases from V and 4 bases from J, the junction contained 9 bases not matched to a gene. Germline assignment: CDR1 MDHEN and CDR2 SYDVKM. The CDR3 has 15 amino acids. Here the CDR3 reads CASSWGISGEYEQYF. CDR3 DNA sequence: TGTGCCAGCAGTTGGGGGATTAGCGGGGAGTACGAGCAGTACTTC.

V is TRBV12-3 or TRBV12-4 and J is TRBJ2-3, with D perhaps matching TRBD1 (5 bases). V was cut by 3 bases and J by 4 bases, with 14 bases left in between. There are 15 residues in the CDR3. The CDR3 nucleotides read TGTGCCAGCAGTTTTGCAACAGGTCGGTCAGATACGCAGTATTTT. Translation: CASSFATGRSDTQYF.

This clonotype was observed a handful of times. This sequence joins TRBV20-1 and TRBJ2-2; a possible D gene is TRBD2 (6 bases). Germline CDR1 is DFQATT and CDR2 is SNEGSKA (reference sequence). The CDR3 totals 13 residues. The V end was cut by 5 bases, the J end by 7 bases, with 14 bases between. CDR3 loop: CSAVGEVGGELFF. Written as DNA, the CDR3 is TGCAGTGCTGTTGGGGAGGTCGGCGGGGAGCTGTTTTTT.

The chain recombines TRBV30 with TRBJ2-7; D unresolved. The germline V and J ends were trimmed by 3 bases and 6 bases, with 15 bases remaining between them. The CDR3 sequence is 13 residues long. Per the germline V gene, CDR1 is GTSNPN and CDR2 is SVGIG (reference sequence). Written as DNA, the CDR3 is TGTGCCTGGAGGATGATTTCGGTGGCCGAGCAGTACTTC. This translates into CAWRMISVAEQYF.

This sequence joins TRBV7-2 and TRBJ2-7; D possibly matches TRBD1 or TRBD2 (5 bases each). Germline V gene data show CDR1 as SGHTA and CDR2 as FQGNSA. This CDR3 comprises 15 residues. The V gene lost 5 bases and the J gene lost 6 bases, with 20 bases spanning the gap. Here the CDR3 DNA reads TGTGCCAGCAGCCCCCCGGCAGGGAGAGGCCGCGAGCAGTACTTC. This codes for CASSPPAGRGREQYF.

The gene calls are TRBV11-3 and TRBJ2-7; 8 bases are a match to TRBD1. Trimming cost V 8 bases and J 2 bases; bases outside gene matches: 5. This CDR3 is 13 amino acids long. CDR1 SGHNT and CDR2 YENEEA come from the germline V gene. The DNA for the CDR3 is TGTGCCAGCGGAAAGACAGGGGCCTACGAGCAGTACTTC. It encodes CASGKTGAYEQYF. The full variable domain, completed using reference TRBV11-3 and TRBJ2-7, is EAGVVQSPRYKIIEKKQPVAFWCNPISGHNTLYWYLQNLGQGPELLIRYENEEAVDDSQLPKDRFSAERLKGVDSTLKIQPAELGDSAVYLCASGKTGAYEQYFGPGTRLTVT.

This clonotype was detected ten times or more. CDR3 bases: TGTGCCAGCAGCCCGAGACTAGCGGGTATATACAATGAGCAGTTCTTC. Protein product: CASSPRLAGIYNEQFF. The chain links TRBV5-5 to TRBJ2-1; 10 bases fit TRBD2. Germline V gene sequence: CDR1 SGHKS, CDR2 YYEKEE (reference sequence). The CDR3 is 16 residues long. J gave up 4 bases and V 4 bases, and 8 bases lay outside the gene matches. The variable domain in full, with the rest retrieved from reference TRBV5-5 and TRBJ2-1, is DAGVTQSPTHLIKTRGQQVTLRCSPISGHKSVSWYQQVLGQGPQFIFQYYEKEERGRGNFPDRFSARQFPNYSSELNVNALLLGDSALYLCASSPRLAGIYNEQFFGPGTRLTVL.

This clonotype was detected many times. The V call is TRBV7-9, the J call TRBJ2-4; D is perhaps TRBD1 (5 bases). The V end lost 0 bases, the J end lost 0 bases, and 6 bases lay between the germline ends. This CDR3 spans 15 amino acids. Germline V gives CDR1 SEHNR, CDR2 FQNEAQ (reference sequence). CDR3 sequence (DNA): TGTGCCAGCAGCTTAGCGCAGGGAGCCAAAAACATTCAGTACTTC. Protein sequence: CASSLAQGAKNIQYF.

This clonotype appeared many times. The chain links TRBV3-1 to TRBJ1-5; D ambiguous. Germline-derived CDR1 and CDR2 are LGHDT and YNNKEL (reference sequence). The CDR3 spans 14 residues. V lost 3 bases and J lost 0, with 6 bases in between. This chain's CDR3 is CASSHQISNQPQHF. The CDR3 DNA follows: TGTGCCAGCAGCCACCAAATTAGCAATCAGCCCCAGCATTTT.

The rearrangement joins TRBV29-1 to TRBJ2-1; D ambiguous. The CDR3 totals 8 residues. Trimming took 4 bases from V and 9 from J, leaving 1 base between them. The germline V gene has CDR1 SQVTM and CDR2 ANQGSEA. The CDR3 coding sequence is TGCAGCGTTGTTGAGCAGTTCTTC. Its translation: CSVVEQFF.